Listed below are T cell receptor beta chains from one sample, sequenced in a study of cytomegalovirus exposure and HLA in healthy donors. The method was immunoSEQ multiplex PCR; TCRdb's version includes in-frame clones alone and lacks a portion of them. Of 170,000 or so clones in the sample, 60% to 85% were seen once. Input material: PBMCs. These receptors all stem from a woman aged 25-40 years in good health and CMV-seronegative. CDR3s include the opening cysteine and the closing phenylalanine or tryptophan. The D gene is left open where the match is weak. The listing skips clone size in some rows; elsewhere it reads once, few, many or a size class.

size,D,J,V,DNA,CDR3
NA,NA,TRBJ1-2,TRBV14,TGTGCCAGCAGCCGAACGGGGACAACTAACTATGGCTACACCTTC,CASSRTGTTNYGYTF
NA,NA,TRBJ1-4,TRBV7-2,TGTGCCAGCAGCTCTAGCGGTTACGGGGATACTAATGAAAAACTGTTTTTT,CASSSSGYGDTNEKLFF
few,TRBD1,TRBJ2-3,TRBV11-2,TGTGCCAGCAGCAGACAGGGAGGCACAGATACGCAGTATTTT,CASSRQGGTDTQYF
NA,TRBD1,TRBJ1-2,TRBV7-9,TGTGCCAGCAGCTTAGCCGGGACAGGAGGGGGTAACTATGGCTACACCTTC,CASSLAGTGGGNYGYTF
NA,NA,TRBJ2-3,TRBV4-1,TGCGCCAGCAGCCTTAGTATAGGCACAGATACGCAGTATTTT,CASSLSIGTDTQYF
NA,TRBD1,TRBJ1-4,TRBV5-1,TGCGCCAGCAGCTCCCGGACAGGGGGTAGCGAAAAACTGTTTTTT,CASSSRTGGSEKLFF
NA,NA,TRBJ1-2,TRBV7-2,TGTGCCAGCAGCTTAGGAACTTCTAACTATGGCTACACCTTC,CASSLGTSNYGYTF
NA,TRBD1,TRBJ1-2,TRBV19,TGTGCCAGTAGTATCACCGGGACAGGGATTGGGTATGGCTACACCTTC,CASSITGTGIGYGYTF
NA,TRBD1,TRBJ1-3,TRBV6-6,TGTGCCAGCAGGGGGACAGGAATCTCTGGAAACACCATATATTTT,CASRGTGISGNTIYF
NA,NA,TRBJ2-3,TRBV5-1,TGCGCCAGCAGCTTGGGGGCGCGGGGGCGGAGCACAGATACGCAGTATTTT,CASSLGARGRSTDTQYF
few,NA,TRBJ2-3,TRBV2,TGTGCCAGCAGTTACCCAGGGGGGTCACTCACAGATACGCAGTATTTT,CASSYPGGSLTDTQYF
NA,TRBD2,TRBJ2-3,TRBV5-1,TGCGCCAGCAGCTTGGGGGAACTAGCGGGGGGCGATACGCAGTATTTT,CASSLGELAGGDTQYF
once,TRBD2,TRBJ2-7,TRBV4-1,TGCGCCAGCAGCCCCCGGGAGGGATACTACGAGCAGTACTTC,CASSPREGYYEQYF
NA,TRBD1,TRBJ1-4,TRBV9,TGTGCCAGCAGCGGAGGGACAGGGGCAAAACTGTTTTTT,CASSGGTGAKLFF
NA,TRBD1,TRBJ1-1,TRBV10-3,TGTGCCATCAGTGTTACGACAGGGACGAACACTGAAGCTTTCTTT,CAISVTTGTNTEAFF